These T cell receptor beta chains were read from a single sample in a study of control samples from healthy donors and cancer patients. The assay was immunoSEQ multiplex PCR, and TCRdb's table has in-frame clones only and misses some. The sample consists of about 220,000 clones, roughly 94% of them appearing once. Sequencing used blood. The receptor source for this set is a man aged 45 to 65 in good health. Both conserved end residues are part of each CDR3. D genes are given only for firm matches. Some rows have no size entry. The others give once, few or many, or a class for an expanded clone.

clone_size	v_call	j_call	d_call	cdr3_aa	cdr3_nt
once	TRBV7-9	TRBJ2-5	-	CASSGGGAETQYF	TGTGCCAGCAGCGGAGGGGGCGCAGAGACCCAGTACTTC
once	TRBV5-1	TRBJ1-2	-	CASSLGRPIGFGYTF	TGCGCCAGCAGCTTGGGTCGGCCGATAGGCTTTGGCTACACCTTC
-	TRBV3-1/TRBV3-2	TRBJ1-5	-	CASSRSPTGDQPQHF	TGTGCCAGCAGCCGAAGTCCCACAGGCGATCAGCCCCAGCATTTT
-	TRBV5-1	TRBJ1-2	-	CASSSDRQLGYTF	TGCGCCAGCAGCTCCGACCGCCAGTTGGGCTACACCTTC
-	TRBV2	TRBJ1-1	TRBD1	CATTGGMNTEAFF	TGTGCCACGACAGGGGGAATGAACACTGAAGCTTTCTTT
-	TRBV18	TRBJ2-7	TRBD1	CASSGDRFYEQYF	TGTGCCAGCTCAGGGGACAGGTTCTACGAGCAGTACTTC
-	TRBV5-1	TRBJ1-2	-	CASSFTGGTNYGYTF	TGCGCCAGCAGCTTCACGGGAGGGACTAACTATGGCTACACCTTC
once	TRBV19	TRBJ1-4	-	CASRNSALATNEKLFF	TGTGCCAGTAGGAACTCCGCCCTGGCAACTAATGAAAAACTGTTTTTT
-	TRBV2	TRBJ2-3	-	CASSGDRISTDTQYF	TGTGCCAGCAGTGGGGACCGGATTAGCACAGATACGCAGTATTTT
-	TRBV7-9	TRBJ1-2	-	CASSAENYGYTF	TGTGCCAGCAGCGCGGAGAATTATGGCTACACCTTC
-	TRBV7-2	TRBJ1-1	-	CASSLKRFVTEAFF	TGTGCCAGCAGCTTAAAAAGGTTTGTCACTGAAGCTTTCTTT
-	TRBV3-1/TRBV3-2	TRBJ1-3	-	CASSQDQAAGNTIYF	TGTGCCAGCAGCCAAGATCAGGCAGCTGGAAACACCATATATTTT
-	TRBV10-1	TRBJ1-2	-	CANARRGYTF	TGCGCCAATGCGAGGCGTGGCTACACCTTC
-	TRBV10-1	TRBJ2-2	-	CASREKANTGELFF	TGCGCCAGCAGAGAGAAGGCGAACACCGGGGAGCTGTTTTTT
-	TRBV4-2	TRBJ1-2	-	CASSRRGSSDYGYTF	TGTGCCAGCAGCCGCCGGGGCTCGTCGGACTATGGCTACACCTTC
few	TRBV7-8	TRBJ2-1	TRBD2	CASSRTSGGGYNEQFF	TGTGCCAGCAGTCGGACTAGCGGGGGGGGATACAATGAGCAGTTCTTC
-	TRBV4-1	TRBJ1-2	-	CASSQELGRRHYGYTF	TGCGCCAGCAGCCAAGAGTTGGGCAGAAGACACTATGGCTACACCTTC
-	TRBV5-8	TRBJ1-2	-	CASSPGQGYGYTF	TGTGCCAGCAGCCCGGGGCAGGGCTATGGCTACACCTTC
once	TRBV6-5	TRBJ1-3	TRBD1	CASNDRAPGNTIYF	TGTGCCAGCAACGACAGGGCACCTGGAAACACCATATATTTT
-	TRBV6-5	TRBJ2-4	TRBD1	CASSRQGGKNIQYF	TGTGCCAGCAGTCGACAGGGGGGCAAAAACATTCAGTACTTC
-	TRBV5-1	TRBJ2-1	TRBD2	CASSAPGLAGLSYNEQFF	TGCGCCAGCAGCGCACCGGGACTAGCGGGGCTTTCTTACAATGAGCAGTTCTTC
-	TRBV6-6	TRBJ1-5	-	CASSAQWRINQPQHF	TGTGCCAGCAGTGCTCAGTGGCGGATAAATCAGCCCCAGCATTTT
-	TRBV5-1	TRBJ2-2	-	CASSFENTGELFF	TGCGCCAGCAGCTTTGAGAACACCGGGGAGCTGTTTTTT
-	TRBV6-5	TRBJ1-1	-	CASSSTTALNTEAFF	TGTGCCAGCAGTTCGACGACAGCCTTGAACACTGAAGCTTTCTTT
-	TRBV2	TRBJ1-4	TRBD1	CASRGQTNEKLFF	TGTGCCAGCAGGGGACAGACTAATGAAAAACTGTTTTTT
-	TRBV19	TRBJ1-6	TRBD1	CASSIAQGDFVSPLHF	TGTGCCAGTAGTATAGCACAGGGGGACTTCGTGTCACCCCTCCACTTT
-	TRBV10-1	TRBJ1-2	-	CASSGPGGYGYTF	TGCGCCAGCAGCGGCCCGGGCGGCTATGGCTACACCTTC
-	TRBV7-6	TRBJ2-7	-	CASSRGETYEQYF	TGTGCCAGCAGTAGAGGGGAGACCTACGAGCAGTACTTC
-	TRBV5-1	TRBJ1-4	TRBD1	CASSLGTGGTTNEKLFF	TGCGCCAGCAGCTTAGGGACAGGGGGCACCACTAATGAAAAACTGTTTTTT
few	TRBV5-1	TRBJ1-3	-	CASSLEGNTIYF	TGCGCCAGCAGCTTGGAAGGAAACACCATATATTTT
once	TRBV27	TRBJ2-6	-	CASSLPWVWGDSGANVLTF	TGTGCCAGCAGTCTGCCTTGGGTGTGGGGGGACTCTGGGGCCAACGTCCTGACTTTC
-	TRBV18	TRBJ2-5	-	CASSPRRGGQETQYF	TGTGCCAGCTCACCACGGAGGGGGGGCCAAGAGACCCAGTACTTC
-	TRBV27	TRBJ2-1	TRBD2	CASSSRGGVGNEQFF	TGTGCCAGCAGTTCGCGGGGGGGCGTGGGCAATGAGCAGTTCTTC
once	TRBV5-4	TRBJ1-6	TRBD1	CASSWDRVNSPLHF	TGTGCCAGCAGCTGGGACAGGGTTAATTCACCCCTCCACTTT
-	TRBV7-9	TRBJ2-6	-	CASSLSAGANVLTF	TGTGCCAGCAGCTTAAGCGCTGGGGCCAACGTCCTGACTTTC
-	TRBV28	TRBJ1-4	-	CASSPLGPNEKLFF	TGTGCCAGCAGTCCCTTGGGGCCTAATGAAAAACTGTTTTTT
-	TRBV5-1	TRBJ1-3	TRBD1	CASSLATGEAGNTIYF	TGCGCCAGCAGCTTGGCTACAGGGGAGGCTGGAAACACCATATATTTT
-	TRBV7-9	TRBJ1-3	-	CASSLMTGHSGNTIYF	TGTGCCAGCAGTCTTATGACAGGCCACTCTGGAAACACCATATATTTT
-	TRBV6-5	TRBJ1-5	-	CASSRGVGNQPQHF	TGTGCCAGCAGCCGGGGGGTGGGCAATCAGCCCCAGCATTTT
-	TRBV7-6	TRBJ2-1	-	CASSLARNNEQFF	TGTGCCAGCAGCTTAGCTAGGAACAATGAGCAGTTCTTC
-	TRBV10-2	TRBJ2-6	TRBD2	CASSEFGGGFSGANVLTF	TGCGCCAGCAGTGAGTTCGGCGGGGGGTTCTCTGGGGCCAACGTCCTGACTTTC
-	TRBV7-8	TRBJ1-2	-	CASSLNEGYGYTF	TGTGCCAGCAGCTTAAATGAGGGCTATGGCTACACCTTC
-	TRBV7-9	TRBJ1-3	-	CASEAAYSGNTIYF	TGTGCCAGCGAAGCAGCTTACTCTGGAAACACCATATATTTT
-	TRBV19	TRBJ2-1	-	CASSPTLGNEQFF	TGTGCCAGTAGTCCCACCCTCGGAAATGAGCAGTTCTTC
-	TRBV6-6	TRBJ1-1	-	CASSSPGNLNTEAFF	TGTGCCAGCAGTTCCCCGGGGAACCTGAACACTGAAGCTTTCTTT
-	TRBV5-5	TRBJ1-1	-	CASSLPGGGGTEAFF	TGTGCCAGCAGCTTGCCTGGCGGAGGAGGCACTGAAGCTTTCTTT
-	TRBV2	TRBJ1-3	-	CASSQGPPSGNTIYF	TGTGCCAGCTCCCAGGGGCCCCCGTCTGGAAACACCATATATTTT
once	TRBV4-1	TRBJ1-4	TRBD1	CASSHGQGGTNEKLFF	TGCGCCAGCAGCCACGGACAGGGGGGGACTAATGAAAAACTGTTTTTT
-	TRBV9	TRBJ2-7	-	CASSRTDHPYEQYF	TGTGCCAGCAGCCGGACGGACCACCCCTACGAGCAGTACTTC
-	TRBV7-9	TRBJ1-1	TRBD1	CASSLQGGNTEAFF	TGTGCCAGCAGCTTGCAGGGGGGGAACACTGAAGCTTTCTTT
-	TRBV5-1	TRBJ2-7	-	CASSFDSTYEQYF	TGCGCCAGCAGCTTCGACTCCACCTACGAGCAGTACTTC
-	TRBV10-3	TRBJ1-1	TRBD1	CAISGDRGPSTAFF	TGTGCCATATCGGGGGACAGGGGGCCTTCAACAGCTTTCTTT
-	TRBV5-6	TRBJ1-2	TRBD1	CASSLGTGIYTF	TGTGCCAGCAGCCTGGGGACAGGAATCTACACCTTC
-	TRBV7-3	TRBJ2-1	-	CASRETGTSYNEQFF	TGTGCCAGCAGGGAGACTGGCACCTCCTACAATGAGCAGTTCTTC
-	TRBV20-1	TRBJ2-5	-	CSAMLPETQYF	TGCAGTGCTATGTTACCAGAGACCCAGTACTTC